The 17 T cell receptor beta chains below come from one sample, sequenced in a study of radiation and T cells in renal cell carcinoma (TCRdb year 2020). Libraries were prepared through the immunoSEQ multiplex PCR assay. TCRdb stores this immuneACCESS table with in-frame sequences only. Part of the clones is absent; in the studies checked, under half of the shortfall reflects unresolved V genes, and no reason is known for the rest. The sample contains around 45,000 clones, roughly 80% of them found a single time. 25% to 30% of the sample belongs to the ten largest clones. Read against the paper, the sample's time point label means: blood 4 weeks post-SBRT, at nephrectomy. The treatment or condition label corresponds to: 15 Gy SBRT to primary tumor, nephrectomy 4 weeks later. This sample comprised blood, obtained from a patient whose treatment included radiotherapy and nephrectomy. The receptors were gathered from a woman in her seventies with renal cell carcinoma.

This clone came up a few times. V usage is TRBV6-5 and J usage is TRBJ1-2; 9 nucleotides line up with TRBD1. Germline V gives CDR1 MNHEY, CDR2 SVGAGI. Trimming removed 8 bases from V and 6 bases from J; junction bases left unmatched: 10. This CDR3 is 14 amino acids long. The DNA of the CDR3 is TGTGCCAGCGGACTACAGGGGGCATCCGATGGCTACACCTTC. Residues: CASGLQGASDGYTF.

The gene calls are TRBV7-2 and TRBJ2-3; 8 bases agree with TRBD2. With 3 bases clipped from V and 2 bases from J, the junction kept 4 bases outside the gene matches. This CDR3 comprises 15 residues. Germline CDR1 and CDR2: SGHTA and FQGNSA. CDR3 DNA sequence: TGTGCCAGCAGCTTCGGTAGCGGGGACACAGATACGCAGTATTTT. This encodes CASSFGSGDTDTQYF.

The rearrangement links TRBV2 to TRBJ1-4, with TRBD1 as a possible D gene (5 bases). This CDR3 region has 14 residues. V was trimmed by 9 bases and J by 0 bases, leaving 11 bases between them. Germline V gene lookup returns CDR1 SNHLY and CDR2 FYNNEI. CDR3: CASSRQTTNEKLFF. The CDR3 DNA follows: TGTGCCAGTAGCAGACAGACAACTAATGAAAAACTGTTTTTT.

The chain combines TRBV4-1 with TRBJ2-1; D is unresolved. The CDR3 is made up of 14 amino acids. Germline V gene data show CDR1 as MGHRA and CDR2 as YSYEKL. Trimming removed 2 bases from V and 8 bases from J, with 13 bases in between. The CDR3 nucleotides are TGCGCCAGCAGCCAAAAACCTAACCAGGATGAGCAGTTCTTC. It yields the protein CASSQKPNQDEQFF.

The chain is built from TRBV10-2 and TRBJ2-7; TRBD1 aligns across 10 bases. Germline-derived CDR1 and CDR2 are WSHSY and SAAADI. This CDR3 region has 17 residues. V trimming: 3 bases; J trimming: 1 base; junction bases outside the gene matches: 9. This chain's CDR3 is CASSDPGTGERSYEQYF. CDR3 sequence (DNA): TGCGCCAGCAGTGACCCCGGGACAGGGGAAAGGTCCTACGAGCAGTACTTC.

The chain couples TRBV7-9 to TRBJ1-1; D is possibly TRBD1 (6 bases). Germline CDR1 reads SEHNR; CDR2 reads FQNEAQ (reference sequence). V was shortened by 5 bases and J by 8 bases, with 15 bases between the two germline ends. This CDR3 spans 13 amino acids. The CDR3 region is CASSIGWGGEAFF. The CDR3 coding sequence is TGTGCCAGCAGCATAGGATGGGGGGGCGAAGCTTTCTTT.

The CDR3 spells CASSSPTVNTEAFF. The CDR3 region has the DNA TGCGCCAGCAGCTCTCCGACGGTGAACACTGAAGCTTTCTTT. The chain is built from TRBV5-1 and TRBJ1-1; no definite D call. The germline V gene encodes CDR1 SGHRS and CDR2 YFSETQ. Trimming took 3 bases from V and 0 from J, leaving 9 bases between them. CDR3 size: 14 residues.

The chain combines TRBV7-2 with TRBJ2-5; a possible D gene is TRBD1 (6 bases). This CDR3 region has 14 residues. Germline CDR1 SGHTA, CDR2 FQGNSA. The germline V and J ends were trimmed by 1 base and 2 bases, with 8 bases remaining between them. In DNA form, the CDR3 reads TGTGCCAGCAGCTTAGGGGGGCAGCAAGAGACCCAGTACTTC. Translation: CASSLGGQQETQYF. The complete variable domain, with remaining parts taken from reference TRBV7-2 and TRBJ2-5, reads GAGVSQSPSNKVTEKGKDVELRCDPISGHTALYWYRQSLGQGLEFLIYFQGNSAPDKSGLPSDRFSAERTGGSVSTLTIQRTQQEDSAVYLCASSLGGQQETQYFGPGTRLLVL.

The chain couples TRBV7-6 to TRBJ2-1; TRBD2 matches at 7 bases. The CDR3 runs 15 residues. The germline CDR1 and CDR2 sequences are SGHVS and FNYEAQ. V shed 4 bases, J shed 6 bases, and the junction held 9 bases outside the gene matches. Here the CDR3 reads CASSSGLVGGNEQFF. DNA of the CDR3: TGTGCCAGCAGCTCCGGACTAGTCGGTGGCAATGAGCAGTTCTTC. The full variable domain, in which reference TRBV7-6 and TRBJ2-1 provide the parts outside the CDR3, is GAGVSQSPRYKVTKRGQDVALRCDPISGHVSLYWYRQALGQGPEFLTYFNYEAQQDKSGLPNDRFSAERPEGSISTLTIQRTEQRDSAMYRCASSSGLVGGNEQFFGPGTRLTVL.

J is TRBJ1-3 and V is TRBV14; TRBD1 agrees at 7 bases. Germline-derived CDR1 and CDR2 are SGHDN and FVKESK. CDR3 length equals 18 residues. V was clipped by 2 bases and J by 0 bases; unmatched bases: 10. The CDR3 reads CASSQISRDSISGNTIYF. The CDR3, as DNA: TGTGCCAGCAGCCAAATTAGCCGGGACAGTATCTCTGGAAACACCATATATTTT.

This clone was seen once. DNA for the CDR3: TGCGCCAGCAGCTTGACAGGGGGAGTGGATGAGCAGTTCTTC. Translating it yields CASSLTGGVDEQFF. V gene TRBV5-1 combines with J gene TRBJ2-1; 8 bases line up with TRBD1. The CDR3 sequence is 14 residues long. Trimming cost V 1 base and J 8 bases; bases outside gene matches: 5. CDR1 is SGHRS and CDR2 is YFSETQ in the germline V gene.

Points on this clone: Other DNA variants within this sample encode the same CDR3. The V call is TRBV5-1, the J call TRBJ1-2; TRBD1 matches 9 bases. CDR1 and CDR2 from the germline V gene are SGHRS and YFSETQ. The V gene end was trimmed by 4 bases and the J gene end by 8 bases; junction bases not matched to a gene: 6. This CDR3 contains 13 residues. CDR3 nucleotides: TGCGCCAGCAGCCCCGGGACAGGGTACGGCTACACCTTC. Translating it yields CASSPGTGYGYTF.

The count of this clone is one. The rearrangement uses TRBV7-2 and TRBJ2-7; TRBD1 is a possible D gene (6 bases). V lost 1 base and J 5 bases, leaving 18 bases between the germline ends. From germline, CDR1 is SGHTA and CDR2 FQGNSA. CDR3 length equals 16 residues. The CDR3 nucleotides are TGTGCCAGCAGCTTAGGAGCTACAGGGAATCTCCACGAGCAGTACTTC. Its translation is CASSLGATGNLHEQYF.

This sequence joins TRBV25-1 and TRBJ1-2, with a weak D call TRBD1 (6 bases). The CDR3 runs to 16 residues. CDR1 and CDR2 (germline): MGHDK, SYGVNS. V was trimmed by 3 bases and J by 0 bases, leaving 14 bases between them. CDR3 region: CASSDLQGTSNYGYTF. CDR3 nucleotide sequence: TGTGCCAGCAGTGACCTCCAGGGGACCTCTAACTATGGCTACACCTTC.

The rearrangement joins TRBV18 to TRBJ1-4; D gene ambiguous. Trimming shortened V by 3 bases and J by 6 bases, and 8 bases separated the two germline ends. This CDR3 region has 13 residues. Germline CDR1 KGHSH, CDR2 LQKENI. CDR3 in amino acids: CASSPSVDEKLFF. CDR3 sequence (DNA): TGTGCCAGCTCACCCTCGGTGGATGAAAAACTGTTTTTT.

This chain links TRBV2 with TRBJ2-1; 13 bases fit TRBD2. V was clipped by 6 bases and J by 9 bases; unmatched bases: 8. From germline, CDR1 is SNHLY and CDR2 FYNNEI. The CDR3 spans 15 residues. CDR3 sequence (DNA): TGTGCCAGCAGCGGGACTAGCGGGGCGTCGGGTGAGCAGTTCTTC. Its protein product is CASSGTSGASGEQFF. The whole variable domain, remainder taken from reference TRBV2 and TRBJ2-1, is EPEVTQTPSHQVTQMGQEVILRCVPISNHLYFYWYRQILGQKVEFLVSFYNNEISEKSEIFDDQFSVERPDGSNFTLKIRSTKLEDSAMYFCASSGTSGASGEQFFGPGTRLTVL.

This clone was observed a handful of times. The V and J genes are TRBV6-5 and TRBJ1-5; 8 bases are a match to TRBD1. Trimming removed 4 bases from V and 6 bases from J; junction bases left unmatched: 8. The CDR3 runs to 15 residues. CDR1 and CDR2 from the germline V gene are MNHEY and SVGAGI. The CDR3 nucleotides read TGTGCCAGCAGTTTGAATGACAGGGGAGGTCAGCCCCAGCATTTT. Its translation: CASSLNDRGGQPQHF.